Listed here is a single T cell receptor beta chain. The sample originates from a study of OX40 agonist ivuxolimab in advanced cancers. CDR3 length equals 17 residues. V trimming: 4 bases; J trimming: 0 bases; junction bases outside the gene matches: 12. Germline values: CDR1 SGHRS, CDR2 YFSETQ. Sequenced by immunoSEQ multiplex PCR; TCRdb stores in-frame clones only, minus some. The sample lists approximately 94,000 clones, around 93% seen once, with 0.54% in the top ten. The V gene is TRBV5-1, the J gene TRBJ2-7; 8 bases match TRBD1. This receptor was obtained from an adult with an advanced solid tumor such as melanoma, head and neck, liver or kidney cancer. The sample consisted of CD4+ or CD8+ T cells sorted from blood, taken in a trial of the OX40 agonist ivuxolimab. DNA for the CDR3: TGCGCCAGCAGCCCTAAGGACAGGGCCTTCTCCTCCTACGAGCAGTACTTC. It translates to CASSPKDRAFSSYEQYF.